This T cell receptor beta chain was identified during a study of graft-versus-host responses after intestinal transplantation. This CDR3 spans 19 amino acids. The V and J ends lost 4 bases and 2 bases, in that order; junction bases with no gene match: 18. Germline lookup yields CDR1 SGHNT and CDR2 YENEEA. About this clone: The antigen remains unidentified.

Produced via immunoSEQ multiplex PCR; TCRdb's table is partial and in-frame only. This table has roughly 99,000 clones, around 92% appearing once. V gene TRBV11-3 combines with J gene TRBJ2-3, with TRBD1 matching 7 bases. This clonotype was obtained from a human donor who was the organ donor for an intestinal transplant. The material sequenced was unstimulated CD8+ T cells sorted from spleen or lymph node cells, taken before transplant. CDR3 sequence: CASSYGQVYVSHNTDTQYF. CDR3 in DNA: TGTGCCAGCAGCTATGGACAGGTTTATGTCTCCCATAACACAGATACGCAGTATTTT.